The 30 T cell receptor beta chains below all came from one sample that was sequenced in a study of spatial heterogeneity in lung cancer. TCRdb processed the 5' RACE reads anew with MiXCR; each CDR3 protein has one entry. The sample has 250 to 350 distinct CDR3 sequences, about half seen once; the top ten hold around 34%. General observations from the study: One measure, the expanded intratumoral alpha and beta TCR count, tracked tumor mutation counts.

Time point here: sample taken at primary tumor resection. No antigen has been assigned to these receptors. Sequencing used lung tumor tissue, obtained at surgery. These receptors originate from a male donor with early-stage non-small cell lung cancer.

For this clonotype: This beta chain appears as a stray read in a library generated for alpha chains; its size is not informative. The chain joins TRBV6-2 or TRBV6-3 to TRBJ2-7; D unresolved. This CDR3 is 12 amino acids long. Trimming took 4 bases from V and 3 from J, leaving 7 bases between them. Germline lookup yields CDR1 MNHEY and CDR2 SVGEGT. This CDR3 is CASSWKGYEQYF. The DNA of the CDR3 is TGTGCCAGCAGTTGGAAGGGCTACGAGCAGTACTTC.

Notes on this clonotype: The library was built for alpha chains, so this beta chain is an off-target read and its size means little. The chain recombines TRBV7-2 with TRBJ2-1; 11 bases align to TRBD2. After removal of 0 bases from V and 9 bases from J, the junction contained 7 bases not matched to a gene. The V gene's germline CDR1 is SGHTA and CDR2 FQGNSA. CDR3 size: 16 residues. The CDR3 is CASSLAPTSGKSEQFF. CDR3 in DNA: TGTGCCAGCAGCTTAGCCCCGACTAGCGGGAAGAGTGAGCAGTTCTTC.

In the case of this clonotype: With the library built for alpha chains, this beta chain is off target and its frequency is not meaningful. The J gene is TRBJ2-5, the V gene TRBV12-3 or TRBV12-4, with D possibly being TRBD2 (6 bases). V shed 4 bases and J shed 8 bases, with 11 bases lying between them. The CDR3 is made up of 12 amino acids. The CDR3 sequence is CASSSLGGTQYF. Written as DNA, the CDR3 is TGTGCCAGCAGTTCCCTGGGAGGAACCCAGTACTTC.

This clonotype was counted between two and nine times. Within a library made for alpha chains, this beta chain is off target, and its count is uninformative. The rearrangement joins TRBV1 to TRBJ2-2; TRBD1 was called by the table and not checked on the DNA. TRBV1 is a pseudogene segment. This CDR3 has 18 amino acids. The CDR3 DNA is TGCACCAGCAGCCAAGATCGGGAGATTGACAGGGGCACCGGGGAGCTGTTTTTT. The encoded protein is CTSSQDREIDRGTGELFF.

With respect to this clonotype: Since the library was made to target alpha chains, this beta chain is a stray read and its abundance is not meaningful. V is TRBV20-1 and J is TRBJ1-2, with TRBD1 matching over 7 bases. Germline CDR1 and CDR2: DFQATT and SNEGSKA (reference sequence). The CDR3 length is 12 residues. Unmatched junction bases numbered 4, after V lost 5 bases and J lost 4 bases. CDR3 residues: CSAGTASYGYTF. The DNA for the CDR3 is TGCAGTGCTGGGACAGCCTCCTATGGCTACACCTTC.

In the case of this clonotype: One junction end does not reproduce the germline sequence, and a read error may be involved. This beta chain was picked up by a library intended for alpha chains and is off target, so its count carries little meaning. The chain links TRBV10-1 to TRBJ2-1; maybe TRBD2 (6 bases). Germline V gives CDR1 WNHNN, CDR2 SYGVQD (reference sequence). CDR3 length: 17 residues. The CDR3 loop is CAGSESTRRARYNEQFF. CDR3 DNA: TGCGCCGGCAGTGAGTCGACTCGGAGGGCTCGGTACAATGAGCAGTTCTTC.

With regard to this clonotype: This beta chain represents an off-target read in a library built for alpha chains; its size is of limited meaning. The gene calls are TRBV2 and TRBJ2-7, with 10 bases matching TRBD2. The CDR3 extends over 15 amino acids. Losses at the gene ends were 6 bases for V and 0 bases for J; bases not matched to a gene: 5. Germline-derived CDR1 and CDR2 are SNHLY and FYNNEI. CDR3: CASRELAGFSYEQYF. CDR3 sequence (DNA): TGTGCCAGCAGGGAACTAGCGGGATTCTCCTACGAGCAGTACTTC.

This clonotype is categorized as hyperexpanded. A library made for alpha chains picked up this beta chain off target, so its size means little. This sequence joins TRBV12-3 or TRBV12-4 and TRBJ2-7; D is possibly TRBD2 (5 bases). This CDR3 contains 13 residues. The germline V and J ends were trimmed by 6 bases and 3 bases, with 12 bases remaining between them. The DNA for the CDR3 is TGTGCCAGCAGCTCGCCGGGATACTACGAGCAGTACTTC. It specifies CASSSPGYYEQYF.

Note on this clonotype: A library prepared for alpha chains yielded this beta chain as an off-target read; its size is of little meaning. The chain carries TRBV6-2 or TRBV6-3 and TRBJ2-4; the match to TRBD2 covers 11 bases. With V trimmed by 3 bases and J by 6 bases, 19 bases remained unmatched. The CDR3 sequence is 20 residues long. Germline CDR1 and CDR2: MNHEY and SVGEGT. CDR3 amino acids: CASSYPGTSGLAGGGNIQYF. CDR3 DNA sequence: TGTGCCAGCAGTTATCCCGGGACTAGCGGCTTGGCCGGAGGGGGAAACATTCAGTACTTC.

This clonotype has only one observation. This beta chain came through as a stray read in a library set up for alpha chains, and its size says little. The chain has TRBV5-5 and TRBJ2-2; possibly TRBD2 for D (6 bases). The CDR3 is 15 amino acids. CDR1 and CDR2 (germline): SGHKS, YYEKEE (reference sequence). V dropped 4 bases and J dropped 4 bases, with 14 bases sitting between them. CDR3 residues: CASSPAGTPTGELFF. The CDR3 coding sequence is TGTGCCAGCAGCCCCGCAGGGACTCCCACCGGGGAGCTGTTTTTT.

This clonotype was counted once. This beta chain turned up in a library designed for alpha chains; as an off-target read, its abundance says little. J is TRBJ2-7 and V is TRBV6-2 or TRBV6-3, with D tentatively TRBD2 (5 bases). V lost 0 bases and J 7 bases, leaving 10 bases between the germline ends. CDR3 length: 13 residues. Germline CDR1 and CDR2: MNHEY and SVGEGT. The CDR3 nucleotides read TGTGCCAGCAGTTACTCCACTAGGGCGGAGCAGTACTTC. Translated: CASSYSTRAEQYF.

This clonotype appeared a few times. The library was prepared for alpha chains; this beta chain is a stray read, so its frequency means little. The V gene is TRBV7-2, the J gene TRBJ2-7, with D possibly matching TRBD2 (5 bases). The length of the CDR3 is 13 residues. The germline V and J ends were trimmed by 5 bases and 2 bases, with 10 bases remaining between them. Germline V CDR1 and CDR2: SGHTA, FQGNSA. CDR3 DNA: TGTGCCAGCAGCGAGGGCCCCCCCTACGAGCAGTACTTC. This codes for CASSEGPPYEQYF.

Regarding this clonotype: Found in a library prepared for alpha chains, this beta chain is an off-target read, and its abundance has little meaning. The V call is TRBV6-2 or TRBV6-3, the J call TRBJ2-7; 8 bases are shared with TRBD1. CDR3 length: 13 residues. Germline trimming cut 10 bases from V and 6 bases from J; bases unmatched to any gene: 11. The V gene's germline CDR1 is MNHEY and CDR2 SVGEGT. The CDR3 spells CAIGQGASGEQYF. DNA of the CDR3: TGTGCCATCGGGCAGGGGGCCTCGGGCGAGCAGTACTTC.

This clonotype is classed as hyperexpanded (1% or more). The library was prepared for alpha chains; this beta chain is a stray read, so its frequency means little. This rearrangement joins TRBV28 to TRBJ1-1; no firm D call. The CDR3 length is 12 residues. Per the germline V gene, CDR1 is MDHEN and CDR2 is SYDVKM. With 7 bases removed from V and 0 bases from J, the gap between germline ends came to 6 bases. CDR3 coding DNA: TGTGCCAGCACACAAATGAACACTGAAGCTTTCTTT. Translated: CASTQMNTEAFF.

As regards this clonotype: For a library built for alpha chains, this beta chain is a stray read; little rests on its size. This sequence joins TRBV11-2 and TRBJ2-7, with D perhaps TRBD1 (6 bases). Between the trimmed V and J ends, which lost 5 bases and 3 bases, there was a span of 20 bases. The CDR3 contains 16 residues. Looked up from germline, CDR1 is SGHAT and CDR2 is FQNNGV. CDR3 in DNA: TGTGCCAGCAGCGACAAGACAGGAGCAGTAATCTACGAGCAGTACTTC. The encoded protein is CASSDKTGAVIYEQYF.

Comments on this clonotype: This beta chain is an off-target read within a library intended for alpha chains, so its frequency means little. CDR3 residues: CASSSPRQGFVYEQYF. Here the CDR3 DNA reads TGTGCCAGCAGTTCGCCGAGACAGGGTTTTGTCTACGAGCAGTACTTC. This rearrangement joins TRBV28 to TRBJ2-7; 7 positions agree with TRBD1. This CDR3 contains 16 residues. The V and J ends lost 4 bases and 3 bases, in that order; junction bases with no gene match: 12. Germline lookup yields CDR1 MDHEN and CDR2 SYDVKM.

Comment on this clonotype: This beta chain is off target for a library built for alpha chains, so its abundance means little. This chain links TRBV20-1 with TRBJ2-5; the D gene is possibly TRBD1 (6 bases). CDR1 is DFQATT and CDR2 is SNEGSKA in the germline V gene (reference sequence). Trimming removed 3 bases at V and 3 bases at J, with 17 bases between. The CDR3 has 15 residues. Here the CDR3 DNA reads TGCAGTGCTAGTTGGACAGTATCCGTCGAAGAGACCCAGTACTTC. As protein: CSASWTVSVEETQYF.

This clonotype has a handful of counts. The size of this beta chain means little, since it is a stray read in a library made for alpha chains. The chain combines TRBV5-4 with TRBJ2-4; 7 bases line up with TRBD2. With 4 bases clipped from V and 7 bases from J, the junction kept 8 bases outside the gene matches. The CDR3 spans 14 residues. Germline CDR1 SGHNT, CDR2 YYREEE (reference sequence). CDR3 nucleotides: TGTGCCAGCAGCATAGGACTAGTAGGTAACATTCAGTACTTC. This codes for CASSIGLVGNIQYF.

Sample share makes this clonotype hyperexpanded. Because the library targeted alpha chains, this beta chain is an off-target read whose size means little. The chain links TRBV27 to TRBJ2-5, with 7 bases that match TRBD1. The CDR3 extends over 16 amino acids. The V gene end was trimmed by 4 bases and the J gene end by 5 bases; junction bases not matched to a gene: 13. Germline V lookup: CDR1 MNHEY, CDR2 SMNVEV (reference sequence). CDR3: CASSSPLPTGTETQYF. For the CDR3, the DNA is TGTGCCAGCAGTTCCCCTCTACCGACAGGGACGGAGACCCAGTACTTC.

This clonotype turned up a few times. As an off-target read in a library built for alpha chains, this beta chain has a frequency of little significance. This chain uses TRBV5-1 with TRBJ1-4; 9 bases agree with TRBD1. V was clipped by 4 bases and J by 7 bases; unmatched bases: 8. This CDR3 is 15 amino acids long. Germline CDR1 is SGHRS and CDR2 is YFSETQ. The CDR3 protein is CASSQQGAMGEKLFF. CDR3 sequence (DNA): TGCGCCAGCAGCCAACAGGGGGCAATGGGTGAAAAACTGTTTTTT.

Comments on this clonotype: The library was designed around alpha chains, so this beta chain is a stray read whose abundance carries little weight. This chain links TRBV5-1 with TRBJ1-4; 7 positions agree with TRBD1. The CDR3 totals 15 residues. V lost 3 bases to trimming and J lost 4 bases; unmatched junction nucleotides: 6. Germline V CDR1 and CDR2: SGHRS, YFSETQ. The CDR3 protein is CASSSSGQINEKLFF. The CDR3 DNA is TGCGCCAGCAGCTCATCGGGACAGATTAATGAAAAACTGTTTTTT. Full variable domain (missing parts from reference TRBV5-1 and TRBJ1-4): KAGVTQTPRYLIKTRGQQVTLSCSPISGHRSVSWYQQTPGQGLQFLFEYFSETQRNKGNFPGRFSGRQFSNSRSEMNVSTLELGDSALYLCASSSSGQINEKLFFGSGTQLSVL.

This clonotype was picked up a small number of times. A library made for alpha chains picked up this beta chain off target, so its size means little. V gene TRBV28 combines with J gene TRBJ2-5, with D tentatively TRBD1 (10 bases). Deletions cut 7 bases from V and 5 bases from J, with 20 bases between. CDR1 and CDR2 (germline): MDHEN, SYDVKM. The CDR3 contains 15 residues. This CDR3 is CASTLAGQGKETQYF. The DNA for the CDR3 is TGTGCCAGCACCCTAGCGGGACAGGGGAAGGAGACCCAGTACTTC.

This clonotype is large within its sample. This beta chain is a stray read from a library made for alpha chains; its abundance is not meaningful. V and J are TRBV10-2 and TRBJ2-1; 10 bases match TRBD2. J lost 2 bases, V lost 0 bases, and 1 base had no gene match. Germline CDR1 and CDR2: WSHSY and SAAADI. The CDR3 totals 16 residues. Written as DNA, the CDR3 is TGCGCCAGCAGTGAGTCAGCGGGAGGGACCTACAATGAGCAGTTCTTC. This translates into CASSESAGGTYNEQFF.

This clonotype was seen a few times. The library was designed around alpha chains, so this beta chain is a stray read whose abundance carries little weight. The chain has TRBV7-6 and TRBJ2-2; D might be TRBD2 (5 bases). CDR1 and CDR2 from the germline V gene are SGHVS and FNYEAQ. This CDR3 is built from 16 residues. The germline V and J ends were trimmed by 4 bases and 7 bases, with 19 bases remaining between them. CDR3 residues: CASSSLGASSSGELFF. As DNA, the CDR3 is TGTGCCAGCAGCTCCTTGGGAGCCTCGAGTAGCGGGGAGCTGTTTTTT. Looking up the rest from reference TRBV7-6 and TRBJ2-2 gives the full variable domain: GAGVSQSPRYKVTKRGQDVALRCDPISGHVSLYWYRQALGQGPEFLTYFNYEAQQDKSGLPNDRFSAERPEGSISTLTIQRTEQRDSAMYRCASSSLGASSSGELFFGEGSRLTVL.

Of note for this clonotype: Because this beta chain is a stray read in a library intended to capture alpha chains, its abundance should not be given much weight. The rearrangement links TRBV2 to TRBJ2-1, with D possibly TRBD2 on 6 matching bases. Between the trimmed V and J ends, which lost 6 bases and 4 bases, there was a span of 13 bases. The germline V gene has CDR1 SNHLY and CDR2 FYNNEI. The CDR3 contains 14 residues. The chain's CDR3 is CASRGTSSYNEQFF. The DNA of the CDR3 is TGTGCCAGCAGGGGGACTTCCTCTTACAATGAGCAGTTCTTC. The full variable domain, rest sourced from reference TRBV2 and TRBJ2-1, is EPEVTQTPSHQVTQMGQEVILRCVPISNHLYFYWYRQILGQKVEFLVSFYNNEISEKSEIFDDQFSVERPDGSNFTLKIRSTKLEDSAMYFCASRGTSSYNEQFFGPGTRLTVL.

Regarding this clonotype: The library was built for alpha chains, so this beta chain is an off-target read and its size means little. The chain links TRBV25-1 to TRBJ2-7; 10 bases are a match to TRBD1. There are 15 residues in the CDR3. Unmatched junction bases numbered 9, after V lost 5 bases and J lost 5 bases. Germline V gives CDR1 MGHDK, CDR2 SYGVNS. The CDR3 nucleotides read TGTGCCAGCAGTTCGACAGGGGGCATACCCGACGAGCAGTACTTC. Amino acids: CASSSTGGIPDEQYF.

By proportion, this clonotype is large. A library made for alpha chains picked up this beta chain off target, so its size means little. The chain carries TRBV7-3 and TRBJ2-5, with 8 bases identical to TRBD1. The germline gives CDR1 SGHTA, CDR2 FQGTGA. This CDR3 has 16 residues. The ends lost 5 bases at V and 4 bases at J; junction bases unmatched: 12. The CDR3 nucleotides read TGTGCCAGCAGCCCCAAGGACAGGGATGGGGGAGAGACCCAGTACTTC. Its protein is CASSPKDRDGGETQYF.

A remark on this clonotype: Because the library targeted alpha chains, this beta chain is an off-target read whose size means little. This chain connects TRBV13 to TRBJ1-2; TRBD1 might be the D (6 bases). With 4 bases removed from V and 7 bases from J, the gap between germline ends came to 19 bases. The CDR3 is 15 residues long. Germline loops: CDR1 PRHDT, CDR2 FYEKMQ (reference sequence). CDR3 region: CASSSGTSDLSGYTF. The CDR3 DNA follows: TGTGCCAGCAGCTCTGGGACATCAGACCTGTCTGGCTACACCTTC.

Points on this clonotype: This beta chain represents an off-target read in a library built for alpha chains; its size is of limited meaning. CDR3 in DNA: TGCAGCGCCCAGGGCTCTGGGGCCAACGTCCTGACTTTC. It translates to CSAQGSGANVLTF. V gene TRBV29-1 combines with J gene TRBJ2-6; weak D call: TRBD1 (5 bases). The germline CDR1 and CDR2 sequences are SQVTM and ANQGSEA. CDR3 length equals 13 residues. V dropped 7 bases and J dropped 0 bases, with 7 bases sitting between them.

This clonotype rates as large. This beta chain lies outside the target of a library built for alpha chains; its clone size means little. This chain joins TRBV10-1 and TRBJ2-7, with 11 bases fitting TRBD1. With V trimmed by 4 bases and J by 6 bases, 5 bases remained unmatched. Germline CDR1 WNHNN, CDR2 SYGVQD (reference sequence). The CDR3 is made up of 14 amino acids. The CDR3 DNA reads as TGCGCCAGCAGTGCCGGGACAGGGGGAACCGAGCAGTACTTC. Protein product: CASSAGTGGTEQYF.